Listed below are T cell receptor beta chains from one sample, sequenced in a study of response to subunit inactivated influenza vaccine. MiXCR, applied by TCRdb to the RT-PCR reads, yields one record per CDR3 protein. The sample lists over 150,000 distinct CDR3 sequences, roughly a tenth occurring once. The sample was non-naive T cells sorted from PBMCs, taken 35 to 45 days after vaccination. The receptors come from a man aged 45-65 years who received an inactivated influenza vaccine. Both conserved end residues are trimmed from each CDR3. A clone size is listed for some rows: how often the clone was seen (once, few, many), or a class if it is expanded.

j_call | v_call | clone_size | cdr3_aa
TRBJ1-3 | TRBV7-2 | . | ASSPGQLISTIY
TRBJ2-6 | TRBV9 | many | ASSVLAGANVLT
TRBJ1-1 | TRBV21-1 | many | ASRKPGNTEAF
TRBJ2-3 | TRBV5-5 | few | ASSLPYRGQDTQY
TRBJ2-5 | TRBV6-5 | few | ASSYSIGGPQETQY
TRBJ2-7 | TRBV12-3/TRBV12-4 | . | ASSPGSHNEQY
TRBJ2-3 | TRBV5-1 | many | ASSLGSLAQSTDTQY
TRBJ2-2 | TRBV10-3 | . | TFSLIEVWVGRNTGELF
TRBJ2-1 | TRBV7-2 | few | ASSELGGTYNEQF
TRBJ2-5 | TRBV5-6 | many | ASSHTNQETQY
TRBJ1-5 | TRBV7-2 | few | ASSDTGGRQPQH
TRBJ2-5 | TRBV7-6 | few | ASSHRLYQETQY
TRBJ1-2 | TRBV4-3 | . | ASSQDAGTGYT
TRBJ2-7 | TRBV28 | . | ASSYTIGRDRLYEQY
TRBJ2-7 | TRBV29-1 | . | SVGRGPNEQY
TRBJ2-3 | TRBV3-1 | . | ASSHGTSQSDTQY
TRBJ2-2 | TRBV9 | few | ASSVGVTGELF
TRBJ1-4 | TRBV11-2 | few | ASSFARDARNEKLF
TRBJ2-7 | TRBV10-3 | . | AVSGTGTYEQY
TRBJ2-3 | TRBV3-1 | few | ASSQDLVGADTQY
TRBJ1-1 | TRBV3-1 | many | ASSQVTASGQGKLNEAF
TRBJ1-6 | TRBV7-2 | few | ASSASRTGGNSPLH
TRBJ1-1 | TRBV4-1 | . | ASSQVETGVWAF
TRBJ2-5 | TRBV28 | many | ASSPYREETQY
TRBJ1-2 | TRBV10-3 | few | AMRTGASTDYT
TRBJ2-7 | TRBV5-1 | . | ASSLRGEVYEQY
TRBJ2-5 | TRBV5-6 | few | ASSFMRGSQETQY
TRBJ2-1 | TRBV4-1 | many | ASSQQVLGFNEQF
TRBJ1-4 | TRBV19 | few | ASSPPGVPVGEKLF